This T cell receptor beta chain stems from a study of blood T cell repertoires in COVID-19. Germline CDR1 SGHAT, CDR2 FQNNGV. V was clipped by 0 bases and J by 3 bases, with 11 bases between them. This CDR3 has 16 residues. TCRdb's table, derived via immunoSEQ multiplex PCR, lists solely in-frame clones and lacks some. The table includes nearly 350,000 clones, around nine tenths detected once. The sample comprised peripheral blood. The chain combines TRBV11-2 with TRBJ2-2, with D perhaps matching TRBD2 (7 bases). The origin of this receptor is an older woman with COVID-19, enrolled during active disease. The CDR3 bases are TGTGCCAGCAGCTTAGAGGCGGGGGCCTACACCGGGGAGCTGTTTTTT. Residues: CASSLEAGAYTGELFF.